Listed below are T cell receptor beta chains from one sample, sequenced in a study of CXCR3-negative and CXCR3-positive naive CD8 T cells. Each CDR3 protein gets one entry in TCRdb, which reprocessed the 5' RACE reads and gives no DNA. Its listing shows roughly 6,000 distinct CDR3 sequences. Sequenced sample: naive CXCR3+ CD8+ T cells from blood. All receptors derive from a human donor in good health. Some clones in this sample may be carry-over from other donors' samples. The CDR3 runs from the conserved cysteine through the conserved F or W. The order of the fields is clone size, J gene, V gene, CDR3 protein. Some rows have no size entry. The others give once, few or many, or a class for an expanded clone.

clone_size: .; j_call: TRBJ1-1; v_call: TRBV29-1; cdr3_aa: CSVDWNTEAFF
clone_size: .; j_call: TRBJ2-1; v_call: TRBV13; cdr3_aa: CASSTRTTSSYNEQFF
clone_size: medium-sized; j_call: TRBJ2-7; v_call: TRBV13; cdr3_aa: CASSGTGTYEQYF
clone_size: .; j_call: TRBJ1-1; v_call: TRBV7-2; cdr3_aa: CASSLPDRGTEAFF
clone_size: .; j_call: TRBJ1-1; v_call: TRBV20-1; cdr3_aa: CSASEARTEAFF
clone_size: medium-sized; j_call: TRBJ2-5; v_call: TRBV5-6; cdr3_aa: CASSLAGSGRVQETQYF
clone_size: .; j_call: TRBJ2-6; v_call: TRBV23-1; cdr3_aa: CASSQSARGNLANVLTF
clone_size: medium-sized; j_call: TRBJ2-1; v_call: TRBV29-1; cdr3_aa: CSVGPGAGHNEQFF
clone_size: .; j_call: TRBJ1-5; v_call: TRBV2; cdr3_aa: CASSGGTPLGNQPQHF
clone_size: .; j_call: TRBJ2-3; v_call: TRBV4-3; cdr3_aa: CASSQEDSGREADTQYF
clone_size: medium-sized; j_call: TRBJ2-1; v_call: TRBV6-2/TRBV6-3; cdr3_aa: CASSLQGTYNEQFF
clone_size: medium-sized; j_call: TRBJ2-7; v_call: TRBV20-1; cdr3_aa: CSARPLSGTFSEQYF
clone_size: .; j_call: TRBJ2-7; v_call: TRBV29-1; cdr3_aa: CSFGDRGEQYF
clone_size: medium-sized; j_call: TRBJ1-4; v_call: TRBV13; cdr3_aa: CASSSAGAGEKLFF
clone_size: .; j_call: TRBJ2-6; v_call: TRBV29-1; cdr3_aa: CSVEIRISGANVLTF
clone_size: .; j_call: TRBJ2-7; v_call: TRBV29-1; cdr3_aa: CSVVGTGVISYEQYF
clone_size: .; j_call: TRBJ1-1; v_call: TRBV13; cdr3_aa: CASSLDGSNTEAFF
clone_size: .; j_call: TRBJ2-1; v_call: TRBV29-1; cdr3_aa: CSVLVSNSYNEQFF
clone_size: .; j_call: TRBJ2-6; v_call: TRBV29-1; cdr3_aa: CSVELRVAGANVLTF
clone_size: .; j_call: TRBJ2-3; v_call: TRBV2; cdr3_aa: CATVQGLAGAVTQYF
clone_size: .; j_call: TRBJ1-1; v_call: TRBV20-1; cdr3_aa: CSARDRGGRAEAFF
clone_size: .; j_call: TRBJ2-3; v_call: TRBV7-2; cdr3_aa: CASSPVAGVTDTQYF
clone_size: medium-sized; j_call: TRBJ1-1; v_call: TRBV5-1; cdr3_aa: CASSLASGTREDEAFF
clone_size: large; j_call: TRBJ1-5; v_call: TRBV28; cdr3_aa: CASRTGGLSLAQPQHF
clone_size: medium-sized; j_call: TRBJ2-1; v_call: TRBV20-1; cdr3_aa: CSVTGVYQTYNEQFF
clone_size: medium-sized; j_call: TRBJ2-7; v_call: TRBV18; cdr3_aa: CASSPGRGGYEQYF